Presented here are 4 T cell receptor beta chains from one specimen sequenced in a study of molecular identifiers for immune sequencing clone quantification. TCRdb recomputed calls from the PCR reads with MiXCR, one row per CDR3 protein. The sample has 8,800 or so distinct CDR3 sequences, about 32% seen once; the top ten hold less than 6%. Source material: naive CD8+ T cells from blood, with Jurkat cell RNA spiked in. Subset reported: FACS-sorted CD8+CD4-CCR7+CD45RA+ naive T cells. Receptor source: a human donor in good health. Some libraries in this study had Jurkat cell RNA spiked in.

The rearrangement uses TRBV28 and TRBJ2-5; D possibly matches TRBD1 or TRBD2 (6 bases each). Germline V CDR1 and CDR2: MDHEN, SYDVKM. Trimming left V 8 bases short and J 5 bases short, with 18 bases between. This CDR3 region has 14 residues. In nucleotides, the CDR3 is TGTGCCAGCTCTAGGGGGGTTAAGGGTGAGACCCAGTACTTC. It is translated as CASSRGVKGETQYF.

In this sample, this clonotype turned up a few times. This chain connects TRBV7-9 to TRBJ2-1; D remains ambiguous. V was trimmed by 2 bases and J by 2 bases, leaving 7 bases between them. From germline, CDR1 is SEHNR and CDR2 FQNEAQ (reference sequence). This CDR3 contains 14 residues. CDR3 amino acids: CASSLTGPYNEQFF. In DNA, the CDR3 is TGTGCCAGCAGCTTAACGGGTCCCTACAATGAGCAGTTCTTC.

The chain's CDR3 is CSAGYEQYF. CDR3 in DNA: TGCAGTGCTGGCTACGAGCAGTACTTC. J is TRBJ2-7 and V is TRBV20-1; D is ambiguous. Trimming shortened V by 5 bases and J by 3 bases, and 2 bases separated the two germline ends. This CDR3 spans 9 amino acids. From germline, CDR1 is DFQATT and CDR2 SNEGSKA (reference sequence).

Concerning this clonotype itself: A much larger clone differs by one base, so this may be a read error. V gene TRBV9 combines with J gene TRBJ2-6; 8 nucleotides agree with TRBD1. From germline, CDR1 is SGDLS and CDR2 YYNGEE. This CDR3 spans 18 amino acids. The CDR3 DNA follows: TGTGCCAGCAGCGGATACGGACAGGGTGTTTCTGGGGCCAACGTCCTGGCTTTC. Amino acids: CASSGYGQGVSGANVLAF.